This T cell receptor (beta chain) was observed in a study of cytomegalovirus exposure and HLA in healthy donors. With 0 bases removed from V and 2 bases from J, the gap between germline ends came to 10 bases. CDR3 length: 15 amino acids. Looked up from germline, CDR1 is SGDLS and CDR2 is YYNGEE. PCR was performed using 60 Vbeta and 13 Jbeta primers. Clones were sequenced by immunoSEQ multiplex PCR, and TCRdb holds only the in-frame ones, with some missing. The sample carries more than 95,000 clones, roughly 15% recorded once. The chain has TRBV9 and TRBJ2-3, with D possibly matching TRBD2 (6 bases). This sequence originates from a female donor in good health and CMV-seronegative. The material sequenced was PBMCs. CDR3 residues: CASSVDASVTDTQYF. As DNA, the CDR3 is TGTGCCAGCAGCGTAGATGCTAGCGTCACAGATACGCAGTATTTT.